This T cell receptor beta chain emerged from a study of blood T cell repertoires in COVID-19. Study context: Researchers got acute and convalescent COVID-19 samples from the United States, Italy and Spain.

V lost 0 bases and J lost 2, with 10 bases in between. Germline loops: CDR1 LNHNV, CDR2 YYDKDF (reference sequence). The CDR3 spans 15 residues. TCRdb keeps only in-frame clones here, not all; method: immunoSEQ multiplex PCR. The sample has over 75,000 clones; around three quarters are singletons. This TCR was recovered from a man aged 50 to 59 who had recovered from COVID-19. The sequencing sample was made of peripheral blood. V is TRBV15 and J is TRBJ1-2, with D hard to call. The CDR3 is CATSRDYEENYGYTF. CDR3 in DNA: TGTGCCACCAGCAGAGATTACGAGGAGAACTATGGCTACACCTTC.